This is a list of T cell receptor beta chains from one sample in a study of T cells in Graves' hyperthyroidism and ophthalmopathy. Each CDR3 protein gets one entry after TCRdb re-called the multiplex PCR reads with MiXCR. The top ten hold around 14% of the sample, which has some 440,000 distinct CDR3 sequences, about 15% seen once. Sequencing was performed on blood. These receptors originate from a woman aged 18-29 years with Graves' hyperthyroidism. The CDR3 runs from the conserved cysteine through the conserved F or W. D genes are given only for firm matches. Some rows mark clone size as missing; the rest say once, few, many or name a class of expanded clone.

D	V	J	size	CDR3	DNA
TRBD1	TRBV28	TRBJ2-1	many	CASSSPTRTGNRNEQFF	TGTGCCAGCAGTTCACCTACTAGGACAGGGAATCGCAATGAGCAGTTCTTC
TRBD2	TRBV6-1	TRBJ2-1	-	CASRGGLAGSHEQFF	TGTGCCAGCAGGGGAGGACTAGCGGGATCCCATGAGCAGTTCTTC
-	TRBV24-1	TRBJ2-4	-	CATSESGNIQYF	TGTGCCACCAGTGAGTCAGGAAACATTCAGTACTTC
-	TRBV18	TRBJ1-1	many	CASSPPANTEAFF	TGTGCCAGCTCACCGCCAGCGAACACTGAAGCTTTCTTT
-	TRBV7-9	TRBJ2-2	-	CASSPELFF	TGTGCCAGCAGCCCGGAGCTGTTTTTT
TRBD2	TRBV28	TRBJ2-7	many	CASSFGGVPWQQYF	TGTGCCAGCAGTTTTGGGGGGGTCCCCTGGCAGCAGTACTTC
-	TRBV7-2	TRBJ2-3	many	CASSLAFAVTDTQYF	TGTGCCAGCAGCTTGGCCTTCGCGGTCACAGATACGCAGTATTTT
TRBD1	TRBV3-1	TRBJ2-2	many	CASSPWTGGHAGELFF	TGTGCCAGCAGCCCCTGGACAGGGGGCCACGCCGGGGAGCTGTTTTTT
-	TRBV2	TRBJ2-5	many	CASSAVPGPPGTQYF	TGTGCCAGCAGTGCAGTCCCAGGCCCTCCGGGGACCCAGTACTTC
-	TRBV7-9	TRBJ2-5	many	CASSIGLMVHETQYF	TGTGCCAGCAGCATAGGACTAATGGTCCACGAGACCCAGTACTTC
TRBD1	TRBV7-9	TRBJ2-7	few	CASSSQDRGGVYEQYF	TGTGCCAGCAGCTCACAGGACAGGGGTGGGGTCTACGAGCAGTACTTC
-	TRBV19	TRBJ2-7	few	CASSIFPGANEQYF	TGTGCCAGTAGTATATTTCCGGGGGCGAACGAGCAGTACTTC
-	TRBV12-3/TRBV12-4	TRBJ2-1	few	CASSKYGRNEQFF	TGTGCCAGCTCGAAGTACGGGCGGAATGAGCAGTTCTTC
-	TRBV5-1	TRBJ1-4	many	CASSLGQRNEKLFF	TGCGCCAGCAGCTTGGGACAGCGCAATGAAAAACTGTTTTTT
-	TRBV3-1	TRBJ2-2	many	CASSQSRGIGGELFF	TGTGCCAGCAGCCAGTCTCGGGGGATCGGCGGGGAGCTGTTTTTT
-	TRBV20-1	TRBJ2-5	-	CSARDGETQYF	TGCAGTGCTAGAGACGGGGAGACCCAGTACTTC
-	TRBV12-3/TRBV12-4	TRBJ1-5	-	CASSFGGLQPQHF	TGTGCCAGCAGTTTCGGGGGGCTACAGCCCCAGCATTTT
TRBD1	TRBV5-1	TRBJ2-2	-	CASSSNRDRGVTGELFF	TGCGCCAGCAGCTCAAACCGGGACAGGGGAGTCACCGGGGAGCTGTTTTTT
-	TRBV9	TRBJ1-3	few	CASSVEPPGPAGNTIYF	TGTGCCAGCAGCGTAGAGCCCCCGGGACCGGCTGGAAACACCATATATTTT
TRBD2	TRBV10-3	TRBJ2-1	few	CAIKRREGLHEQFF	TGTGCCATCAAACGGCGGGAGGGCCTCCATGAGCAGTTCTTC
TRBD2	TRBV27	TRBJ2-4	-	CASSFSSGRGNIQYF	TGTGCCAGCAGTTTCTCTAGCGGGAGGGGGAACATTCAGTACTTC
TRBD1	TRBV20-1	TRBJ1-1	many	CSARQGAAMNTEAFF	TGCAGTGCGAGACAGGGGGCCGCCATGAACACTGAAGCTTTCTTT